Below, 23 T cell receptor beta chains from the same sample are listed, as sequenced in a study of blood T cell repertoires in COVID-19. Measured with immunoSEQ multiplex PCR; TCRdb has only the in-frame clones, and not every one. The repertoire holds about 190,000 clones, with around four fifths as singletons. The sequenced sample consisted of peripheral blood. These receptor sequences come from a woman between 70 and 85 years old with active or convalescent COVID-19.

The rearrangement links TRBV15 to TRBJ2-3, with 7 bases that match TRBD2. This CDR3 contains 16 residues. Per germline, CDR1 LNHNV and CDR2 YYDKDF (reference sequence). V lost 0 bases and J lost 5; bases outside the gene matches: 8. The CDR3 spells CATSRDDWRELDTQYF. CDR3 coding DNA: TGTGCCACCAGCAGAGATGACTGGCGGGAGTTAGATACGCAGTATTTT.

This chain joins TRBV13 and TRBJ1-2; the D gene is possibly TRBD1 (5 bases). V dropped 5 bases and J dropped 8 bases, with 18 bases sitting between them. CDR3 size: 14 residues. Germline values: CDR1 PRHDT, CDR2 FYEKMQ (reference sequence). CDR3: CASSPAGGYQGYTF. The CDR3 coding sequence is TGTGCCAGCAGCCCCGCGGGGGGTTATCAGGGCTACACCTTC. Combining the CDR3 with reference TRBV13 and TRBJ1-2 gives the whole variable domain AAGVIQSPRHLIKEKRETATLKCYPIPRHDTVYWYQQGPGQDPQFLISFYEKMQSDKGSIPDRFSAQQFSDYHSELNMSSLELGDSALYFCASSPAGGYQGYTFGSGTRLTVV.

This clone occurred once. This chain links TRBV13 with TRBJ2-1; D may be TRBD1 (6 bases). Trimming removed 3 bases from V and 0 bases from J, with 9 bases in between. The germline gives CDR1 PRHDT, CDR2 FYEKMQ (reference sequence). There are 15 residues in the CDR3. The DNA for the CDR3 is TGTGCCAGCAGCTTCCGAGGGGGCTCCTACAATGAGCAGTTCTTC. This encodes CASSFRGGSYNEQFF.

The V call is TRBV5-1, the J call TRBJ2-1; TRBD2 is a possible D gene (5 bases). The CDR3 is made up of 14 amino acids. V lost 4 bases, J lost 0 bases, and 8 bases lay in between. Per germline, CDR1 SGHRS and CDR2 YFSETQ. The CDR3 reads CASSPRGSYNEQFF. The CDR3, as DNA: TGCGCCAGCAGCCCCCGGGGCTCCTACAATGAGCAGTTCTTC.

CDR3 in DNA: TGTGCCAGTAGGAGTAGCGGGCGCTCCTACGAGCAGTACTTC. Translation: CASRSSGRSYEQYF. The chain combines TRBV19 with TRBJ2-7; TRBD2 matches at 7 bases. Germline CDR1 reads LNHDA; CDR2 reads SQIVND (reference sequence). The CDR3 sequence is 14 residues long. The V gene end was trimmed by 6 bases and the J gene end by 0 bases; junction bases not matched to a gene: 5.

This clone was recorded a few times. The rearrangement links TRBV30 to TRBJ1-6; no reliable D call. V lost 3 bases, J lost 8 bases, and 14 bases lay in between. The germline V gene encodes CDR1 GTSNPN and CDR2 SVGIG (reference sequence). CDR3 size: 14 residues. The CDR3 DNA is TGTGCCTGGAGCGGACGGGCCGGGGATTCACCCCTCCACTTT. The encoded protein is CAWSGRAGDSPLHF.

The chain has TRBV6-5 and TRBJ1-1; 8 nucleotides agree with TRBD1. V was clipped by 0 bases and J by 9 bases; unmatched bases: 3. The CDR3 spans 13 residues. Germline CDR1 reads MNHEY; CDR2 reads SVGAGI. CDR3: CASSYSNRGKAFF. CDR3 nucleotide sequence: TGTGCCAGCAGTTACTCGAACAGGGGGAAAGCTTTCTTT.

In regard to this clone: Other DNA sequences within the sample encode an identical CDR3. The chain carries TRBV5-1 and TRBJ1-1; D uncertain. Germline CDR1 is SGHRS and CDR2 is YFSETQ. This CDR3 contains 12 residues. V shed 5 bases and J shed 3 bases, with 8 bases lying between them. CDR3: CASSRTDTEAFF. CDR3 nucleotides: TGCGCCAGCAGTCGTACAGACACTGAAGCTTTCTTT.

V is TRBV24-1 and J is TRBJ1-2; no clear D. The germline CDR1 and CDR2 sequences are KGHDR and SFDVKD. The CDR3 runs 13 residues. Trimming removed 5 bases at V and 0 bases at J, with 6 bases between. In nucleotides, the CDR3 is TGTGCCACCAGTGGAGCGCCTAACTATGGCTACACCTTC. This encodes CATSGAPNYGYTF.

The chain's CDR3 is CASGTGQGTDTQYF. The CDR3 nucleotides read TGTGCTAGTGGTACCGGACAGGGAACAGATACGCAGTATTTT. The chain links TRBV12-5 to TRBJ2-3, with 8 bases that match TRBD1. This CDR3 spans 14 amino acids. After removal of 5 bases from V and 3 bases from J, the junction contained 4 bases not matched to a gene. CDR1 and CDR2 (germline): LGHNT, FRNRAP.

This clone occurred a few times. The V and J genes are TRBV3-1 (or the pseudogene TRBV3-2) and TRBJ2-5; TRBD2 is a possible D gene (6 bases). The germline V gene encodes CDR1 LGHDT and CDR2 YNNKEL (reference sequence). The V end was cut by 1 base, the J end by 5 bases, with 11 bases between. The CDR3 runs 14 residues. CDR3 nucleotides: TGTGCCAGCAGCCAAGGACTAGAAGGGGAGACCCAGTACTTC. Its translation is CASSQGLEGETQYF.

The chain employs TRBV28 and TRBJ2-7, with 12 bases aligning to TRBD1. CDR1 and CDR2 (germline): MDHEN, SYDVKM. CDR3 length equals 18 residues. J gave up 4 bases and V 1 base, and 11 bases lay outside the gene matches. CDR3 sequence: CASSLFQGWDRGRYEQYF. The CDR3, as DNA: TGTGCCAGCAGTTTATTTCAGGGGTGGGACAGGGGGCGATACGAGCAGTACTTC.

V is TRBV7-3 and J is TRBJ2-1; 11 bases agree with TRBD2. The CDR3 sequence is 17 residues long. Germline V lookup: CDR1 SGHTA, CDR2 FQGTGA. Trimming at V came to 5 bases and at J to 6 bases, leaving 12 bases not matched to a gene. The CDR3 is CASSPDLAGGIFNEQFF. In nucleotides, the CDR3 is TGTGCCAGCAGCCCTGACCTAGCGGGAGGTATTTTCAATGAGCAGTTCTTC.

In DNA, the CDR3 is TGTGCCAGCAGTTTATTTCGAGCATGGATGGGCAAAGAGACCCAGTACTTC. This encodes CASSLFRAWMGKETQYF. V is TRBV27 and J is TRBJ2-5, with D unclear. V was shortened by 1 base and J by 3 bases, with 18 bases between the two germline ends. The CDR3 sequence is 17 residues long. Germline V gene data show CDR1 as MNHEY and CDR2 as SMNVEV (reference sequence).

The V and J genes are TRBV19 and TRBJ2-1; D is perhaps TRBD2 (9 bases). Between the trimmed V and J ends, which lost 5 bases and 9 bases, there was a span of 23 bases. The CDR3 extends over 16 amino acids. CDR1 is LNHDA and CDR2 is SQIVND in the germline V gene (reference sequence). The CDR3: CASSRPSGTGGSEQFF. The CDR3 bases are TGTGCCAGTAGTCGCCCTAGCGGGACAGGAGGGAGTGAGCAGTTCTTC.

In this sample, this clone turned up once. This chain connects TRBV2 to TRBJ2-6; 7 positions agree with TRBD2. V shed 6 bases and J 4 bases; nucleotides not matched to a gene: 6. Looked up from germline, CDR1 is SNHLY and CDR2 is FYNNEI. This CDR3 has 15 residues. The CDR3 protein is CASRSSGVGANVLTF. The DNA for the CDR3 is TGTGCCAGCAGAAGCAGCGGGGTGGGGGCCAACGTCCTGACTTTC.

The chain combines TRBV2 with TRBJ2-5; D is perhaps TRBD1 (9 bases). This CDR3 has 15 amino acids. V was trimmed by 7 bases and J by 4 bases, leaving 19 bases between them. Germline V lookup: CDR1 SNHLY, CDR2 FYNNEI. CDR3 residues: CASTGDRAGGETQYF. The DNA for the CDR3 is TGTGCCAGCACCGGGGACAGGGCGGGGGGAGAGACCCAGTACTTC.

CDR3 DNA: TGTGCCAGCAGCGTAGGGGCTAGCGGACAAGAGACCCAGTACTTC. Its protein is CASSVGASGQETQYF. V usage is TRBV9 and J usage is TRBJ2-5; 7 positions agree with TRBD2. The length of the CDR3 is 15 residues. Trimming at V came to 0 bases and at J to 2 bases, leaving 4 bases not matched to a gene. CDR1 is SGDLS, CDR2 YYNGEE, per germline.

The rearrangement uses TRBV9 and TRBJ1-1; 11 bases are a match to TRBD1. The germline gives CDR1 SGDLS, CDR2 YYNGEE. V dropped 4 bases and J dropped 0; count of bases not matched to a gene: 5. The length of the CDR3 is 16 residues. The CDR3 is CASSSGQGVLNTEAFF. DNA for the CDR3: TGTGCCAGCAGCTCGGGACAGGGGGTCTTGAACACTGAAGCTTTCTTT.

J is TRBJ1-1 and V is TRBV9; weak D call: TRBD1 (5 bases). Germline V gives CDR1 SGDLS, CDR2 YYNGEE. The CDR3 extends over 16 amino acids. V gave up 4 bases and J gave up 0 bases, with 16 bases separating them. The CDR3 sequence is CASSQSRQSVNTEAFF. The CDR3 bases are TGTGCCAGCAGCCAATCGAGACAGAGCGTGAACACTGAAGCTTTCTTT.

The CDR3 spells CASRRGRSEKLFF. The CDR3 bases are TGTGCCAGCAGAAGGGGGCGCAGTGAAAAACTGTTTTTT. The chain has TRBV19 and TRBJ1-4; 7 positions match TRBD1. CDR1 is LNHDA, CDR2 SQIVND, per germline (reference sequence). The CDR3 is 13 amino acids. V shed 9 bases, J shed 7 bases, and the junction held 8 bases outside the gene matches.

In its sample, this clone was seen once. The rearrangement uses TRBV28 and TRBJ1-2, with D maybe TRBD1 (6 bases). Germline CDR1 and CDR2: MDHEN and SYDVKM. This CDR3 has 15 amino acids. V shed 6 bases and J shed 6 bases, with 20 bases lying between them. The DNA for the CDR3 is TGTGCCAGCAGAATCCAGGGGTACGGATTGAATGGCTACACCTTC. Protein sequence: CASRIQGYGLNGYTF.

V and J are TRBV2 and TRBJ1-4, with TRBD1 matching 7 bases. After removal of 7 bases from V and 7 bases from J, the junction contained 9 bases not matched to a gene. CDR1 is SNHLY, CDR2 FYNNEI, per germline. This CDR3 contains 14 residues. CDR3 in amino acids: CASKFTGVREKLFF. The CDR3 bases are TGTGCCAGCAAATTCACAGGGGTCCGTGAAAAACTGTTTTTT.